This TCR beta chain was obtained from a study of Graves' ophthalmopathy and Graves' hyperthyroidism. Study overall: The study drew peripheral blood at initial diagnosis, before any treatment. Points from the study as a whole: A model of 13 signatures distinguished ophthalmopathy from stable hyperthyroidism at 85% to 90% sensitivity and 65% to 84% specificity. Most expanded clonotypes in thyroid above 0.001 frequency also showed up in blood.

Amplification targeted the TCR beta CDR3 regions, with RNA transcripts as the source material. HTBI primers served in a first-round RT-PCR, which a second-round multiplex PCR followed. TCRdb processed the multiplex PCR reads anew with MiXCR; each CDR3 protein has one entry. The sample includes around 660,000 distinct CDR3 sequences, just over 40% seen only once; the top ten take over 2.5%. V was pared by 11 bases and J by 5 bases, with 8 bases of the junction left unmatched. The length of the CDR3 is 13 residues. Germline V gives CDR1 LNHNV, CDR2 YYDKDF (reference sequence). Note on this clonotype: Its target is not known.

Ophthalmopathy donors showed moderate-to-severe activity, CAS ≥3, NOSPECS ≥4 and a duration under 3 months. Specimen: peripheral blood. V is TRBV15 and J is TRBJ2-5, with 10 nucleotides matching TRBD2. This clonotype originated in an adult man with Graves' ophthalmopathy. The CDR3 sequence is CAPNQRGGETQYF. In DNA form, the CDR3 reads TGTGCCCCCAACCAGCGGGGGGGGGAGACCCAGTACTTC.